A selection of T cell receptor beta chains follows, all from one sample in a study of blood T cells in healthy people across ages. TCRdb passed the 5' RACE reads through MiXCR, listing each CDR3 protein once. The sample holds 1,100,000 or so distinct CDR3 sequences, less than 50% seen once. Sequenced: blood. The receptors originated from a woman aged 55-75 years in good health. CDR3s leave out the opening cysteine and the closing phenylalanine or tryptophan. Fields, in order: V gene, CDR3 length, D gene, CDR3 protein. D genes are given only for firm matches.

v_call: TRBV5-1; cdr3_length: 10; d_call: NA; cdr3_aa: ASKVGNSPLH
v_call: TRBV20-1; cdr3_length: 14; d_call: TRBD1; cdr3_aa: SVGRTGTGYTDTQY
v_call: TRBV4-2; cdr3_length: 19; d_call: TRBD2; cdr3_aa: ASSQDPGGREGPNSYNEQF
v_call: TRBV9; cdr3_length: 11; d_call: NA; cdr3_aa: ASSKQGTDTQY
v_call: TRBV5-1; cdr3_length: 13; d_call: TRBD1; cdr3_aa: ASSFTGTGVHEQY
v_call: TRBV9; cdr3_length: 16; d_call: TRBD2; cdr3_aa: VSSIGISGRGSYNEQY
v_call: TRBV5-1; cdr3_length: 14; d_call: TRBD2; cdr3_aa: ASSPKTSGSGETQY
v_call: TRBV14; cdr3_length: 13; d_call: NA; cdr3_aa: ASSLGLHRDNEQY
v_call: TRBV5-1; cdr3_length: 12; d_call: NA; cdr3_aa: ASMDQDKDYGQY
v_call: TRBV18; cdr3_length: 11; d_call: NA; cdr3_aa: ASSPTDGRTQY
v_call: TRBV15; cdr3_length: 15; d_call: NA; cdr3_aa: ATSADFVGSGVNIQY
v_call: TRBV7-6; cdr3_length: 11; d_call: NA; cdr3_aa: ASSSRRVGEQY
v_call: TRBV7-7; cdr3_length: 16; d_call: TRBD2; cdr3_aa: ASSSGLAGGPSNNEQY
v_call: TRBV7-9; cdr3_length: 10; d_call: TRBD1; cdr3_aa: ASSFPGTGLY
v_call: TRBV27; cdr3_length: 15; d_call: TRBD2; cdr3_aa: ASSLSPSGRAHNEQF
v_call: TRBV4-1; cdr3_length: 13; d_call: NA; cdr3_aa: ASSQDFAFAGELF
v_call: TRBV20-1; cdr3_length: 11; d_call: TRBD1; cdr3_aa: SALQGAQETQY
v_call: TRBV24-1; cdr3_length: 13; d_call: NA; cdr3_aa: ATSDFSGPDDEQF
v_call: TRBV7-9; cdr3_length: 11; d_call: TRBD1; cdr3_aa: ASSLRTGFGYT
v_call: TRBV4-1; cdr3_length: 11; d_call: NA; cdr3_aa: ASSQARFYEQY
v_call: TRBV27; cdr3_length: 11; d_call: NA; cdr3_aa: ASSFGAYQPQH
v_call: TRBV12-3/TRBV12-4; cdr3_length: 12; d_call: TRBD2; cdr3_aa: ASSPQGGRDTQY
v_call: TRBV30; cdr3_length: 10; d_call: NA; cdr3_aa: AWSGSIYEQY
v_call: TRBV27; cdr3_length: 13; d_call: NA; cdr3_aa: ASSAEQGLGSPLH
v_call: TRBV5-1; cdr3_length: 13; d_call: TRBD2; cdr3_aa: ASSSGTSSWETQY
v_call: TRBV20-1; cdr3_length: 14; d_call: NA; cdr3_aa: SARDAGTFGNQPQH
v_call: TRBV5-1; cdr3_length: 13; d_call: TRBD1; cdr3_aa: ASSQTGVPYNEQF
v_call: TRBV20-1; cdr3_length: 13; d_call: TRBD2; cdr3_aa: SARPLAGGTYEQY
v_call: TRBV29-1; cdr3_length: 10; d_call: NA; cdr3_aa: SVVSGNYEQY
v_call: TRBV28; cdr3_length: 12; d_call: NA; cdr3_aa: ASSLAGQSNEQF
v_call: TRBV7-8; cdr3_length: 12; d_call: NA; cdr3_aa: ASSLASSGNIQY
v_call: TRBV5-1; cdr3_length: 16; d_call: TRBD2; cdr3_aa: ASSASGTSGWYQETQY
v_call: TRBV11-3; cdr3_length: 14; d_call: TRBD2; cdr3_aa: ASSLILAGNTGELF
v_call: TRBV2; cdr3_length: 9; d_call: TRBD2; cdr3_aa: ASSPGLAEY
v_call: TRBV6-5; cdr3_length: 12; d_call: TRBD1; cdr3_aa: ASSFRGRRDEQF
v_call: TRBV28; cdr3_length: 13; d_call: TRBD2; cdr3_aa: ASSPAGRKGWEQF
v_call: TRBV11-2; cdr3_length: 13; d_call: NA; cdr3_aa: ASSLAEQNNSPLH
v_call: TRBV9; cdr3_length: 13; d_call: TRBD1; cdr3_aa: ASSVETGAVYEQY
v_call: TRBV7-2; cdr3_length: 14; d_call: TRBD1; cdr3_aa: ASSFTRGGSNYGYT
v_call: TRBV5-5; cdr3_length: 13; d_call: TRBD2; cdr3_aa: ASSGTGGAYNEQF